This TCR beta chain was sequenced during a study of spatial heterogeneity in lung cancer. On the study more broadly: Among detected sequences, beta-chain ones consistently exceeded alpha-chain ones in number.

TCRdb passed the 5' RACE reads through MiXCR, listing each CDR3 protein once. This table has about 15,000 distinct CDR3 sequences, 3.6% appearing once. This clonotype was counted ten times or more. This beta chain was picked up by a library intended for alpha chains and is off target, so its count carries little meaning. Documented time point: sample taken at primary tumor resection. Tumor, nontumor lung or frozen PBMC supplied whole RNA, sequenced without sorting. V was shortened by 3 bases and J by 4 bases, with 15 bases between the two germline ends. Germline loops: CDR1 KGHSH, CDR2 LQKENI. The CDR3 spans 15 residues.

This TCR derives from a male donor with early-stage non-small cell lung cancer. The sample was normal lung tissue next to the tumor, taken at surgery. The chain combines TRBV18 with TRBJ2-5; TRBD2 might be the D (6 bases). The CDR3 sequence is CASSPAGGPGETQYF. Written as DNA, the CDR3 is TGTGCCAGCTCACCGGCAGGAGGGCCCGGAGAGACCCAGTACTTC.